The 3 T cell receptor beta chains below all came from one sample that was sequenced in a study of radiation and T cells in renal cell carcinoma (dated by TCRdb to about 2020). Library creation used the immunoSEQ multiplex PCR assay. TCRdb obtained this table from immuneACCESS and retained in-frame rearrangements with V and J assigned. These tables miss some clones; where compared with another copy, unresolved V genes account for less than half of the shortfall, and the remainder is unexplained. This sample holds over 120,000 clones; approximately 90% were observed only once. The ten largest clones capture around 12% of the sample. In the paper's terms, the time point label means: baseline pretreatment blood. This sample's treatment or condition label indicates: 15 Gy SBRT to primary tumor, nephrectomy 4 weeks later. Material: blood, obtained from a patient whose treatment included radiotherapy and nephrectomy. The receptors derive from a woman in her forties or fifties with renal cell carcinoma.

V and J are TRBV25-1 and TRBJ1-3, with TRBD1 matching over 8 bases. This CDR3 comprises 15 residues. CDR1 is MGHDK and CDR2 is SYGVNS in the germline V gene. The ends lost 4 bases at V and 7 bases at J; junction bases unmatched: 9. Here the CDR3 reads CASSGLRTGMNTIYF. CDR3 DNA sequence: TGTGCCAGCAGTGGGTTAAGGACAGGGATGAACACCATATATTTT.

J is TRBJ2-1 and V is TRBV6-4; D uncertain. This CDR3 spans 14 amino acids. Trimming took off 5 bases at V and 9 bases at J, with 17 bases between the two ends. Germline CDR1 is MRHNA and CDR2 is SNTAGT. The CDR3 here is CASSLYAVSGEQFF. The CDR3 coding sequence is TGTGCCAGCAGTTTATACGCCGTTTCGGGTGAGCAGTTCTTC.

This chain links TRBV4-2 with TRBJ2-1; D unresolved. The germline V and J ends were trimmed by 0 bases and 4 bases, with 4 bases remaining between them. The CDR3 length is 13 residues. Germline V CDR1 and CDR2: LGHNA, YNFKEQ. The CDR3 nucleotides are TGTGCCAGCAGCCAAGAGGTTTACAATGAGCAGTTCTTC. Protein: CASSQEVYNEQFF.